Listed here are 13 T cell receptor beta chains from one sample, sequenced in a study of T-cell memory formation after mild COVID-19. TCRdb processed the 5' RACE reads anew with MiXCR; each CDR3 protein has one entry. The sample includes more than 100,000 distinct CDR3 sequences, about 17% seen only once; the top ten take 5% to 5.5%. The source material was PBMCs or a T cell subset sorted from them (not recorded which). These receptors were taken from a man between 18 and 35 years old who had mild COVID-19 (a few samples of this study predate the infection). Cell type and time point are not known.

The rearrangement links TRBV20-1 to TRBJ2-5, with D possibly TRBD2 on 5 matching bases. This CDR3 has 14 residues. Trimming cost V 1 base and J 5 bases, with 14 bases left between them. Germline V gene lookup returns CDR1 DFQATT and CDR2 SNEGSKA (reference sequence). The CDR3 bases are TGCAGTGCTAGAGGGGGAGAGGGTTTGGAGACCCAGTACTTC. Its translation is CSARGGEGLETQYF.

V usage is TRBV5-1 and J usage is TRBJ1-5; 8 bases match TRBD1. Trimming removed 3 bases from V and 4 bases from J; junction bases left unmatched: 3. In germline, CDR1 is SGHRS, CDR2 YFSETQ. CDR3 length: 14 residues. The CDR3, as DNA: TGCGCCAGCAGCTCACAGGGGGGGAATCAGCCCCAGCATTTT. It yields the protein CASSSQGGNQPQHF.

This clonotype showed up just a few times. The CDR3: CASPRGSRSTDTQYF. In DNA, the CDR3 is TGTGCCAGCCCCAGGGGGTCCAGATCCACAGATACGCAGTATTTT. The genes are TRBV7-9 and TRBJ2-3, with TRBD1 matching 7 bases. Looked up from germline, CDR1 is SEHNR and CDR2 is FQNEAQ (reference sequence). CDR3 length equals 15 residues. Trimming removed 8 bases from V and 2 bases from J; junction bases left unmatched: 10.

By share, this clonotype counts as medium-sized (0.01 to 0.1%). The DNA for the CDR3 is TGCAGCGTTTCAAGGGGGAGGGGCACAGATACGCAGTATTTT. Translating gives CSVSRGRGTDTQYF. V gene TRBV29-1 combines with J gene TRBJ2-3, with a tentative D call TRBD2 (7 bases). V gave up 5 bases and J gave up 1 base, with 13 bases separating them. The CDR3 spans 14 residues. Germline CDR1 and CDR2: SQVTM and ANQGSEA.

The chain links TRBV18 to TRBJ2-7, with TRBD2 matching 8 bases. Unmatched junction bases numbered 10, after V lost 2 bases and J lost 7 bases. The CDR3 contains 15 residues. Germline V gene sequence: CDR1 KGHSH, CDR2 LQKENI. CDR3 DNA: TGTGCCAGCTCACCAGGACAAGCGGGGGTCGGGGAGCAGTACTTC. This sequence encodes CASSPGQAGVGEQYF.

This clonotype was found a few times. This chain uses TRBV2 with TRBJ2-4, with 7 bases that match TRBD1. Per the germline V gene, CDR1 is SNHLY and CDR2 is FYNNEI. The CDR3 totals 16 residues. Trimming removed 3 bases from V and 0 bases from J; junction bases left unmatched: 5. Written as DNA, the CDR3 is TGTGCCAGCAGTGATCGGGGACAGCTAGCCAAAAACATTCAGTACTTC. It specifies CASSDRGQLAKNIQYF.

This clonotype was seen repeatedly, ten times or more. The V call is TRBV3-1, the J call TRBJ2-1, with D perhaps assigned TRBD1 or TRBD2 (5 bases each). Deletions cut 2 bases from V and 15 bases from J, with 17 bases between. The CDR3 is made up of 13 amino acids. Germline assignment: CDR1 LGHDT and CDR2 YNNKEL (reference sequence). The DNA of the CDR3 is TGTGCCAGCAGCCAAAACTTGGGGGACCGTTGGTTCTTC. Encoded protein: CASSQNLGDRWFF.

This clonotype has a handful of counts. The chain has TRBV10-3 and TRBJ1-2; D is unclear. The CDR3 sequence is 13 residues long. Looked up from germline, CDR1 is ENHRY and CDR2 is SYGVKD. V lost 0 bases, J lost 6 bases, and 8 bases lay in between. The DNA of the CDR3 is TGTGCCATCAGTGAGTCGATAGAGGATGGCTACACCTTC. Translating it yields CAISESIEDGYTF.

The sample holds a few counts of this clonotype. V and J are TRBV20-1 and TRBJ2-3, with TRBD1 as a possible D gene (5 bases). This CDR3 contains 13 residues. From germline, CDR1 is DFQATT and CDR2 SNEGSKA (reference sequence). Trimming shortened V by 6 bases and J by 2 bases, and 12 bases separated the two germline ends. The CDR3 sequence is CSATRQSTDTQYF. As DNA, the CDR3 is TGCAGTGCCACCCGACAGTCCACAGATACGCAGTATTTT.

The chain uses TRBV6-2 or TRBV6-3 and TRBJ1-1, with unresolved D. The CDR3 totals 14 residues. Germline CDR1 is MNHEY and CDR2 is SVGEGT. Trimming shortened V by 6 bases and J by 5 bases, and 16 bases separated the two germline ends. CDR3 nucleotides: TGTGCCAGCAGGCCCCCCCGCGAGGGAACTGAAGCTTTCTTT. Translation: CASRPPREGTEAFF.

This chain uses TRBV7-2 with TRBJ2-5, with D unresolved. CDR1 SGHTA and CDR2 FQGNSA come from the germline V gene. V lost 4 bases, J lost 3 bases, and 9 bases lay in between. This CDR3 comprises 13 residues. The CDR3 here is CASSSGPEETQYF. For the CDR3, the DNA is TGTGCCAGCAGCTCGGGCCCGGAAGAGACCCAGTACTTC. Full variable domain (outside the CDR3, taken from reference TRBV7-2 and TRBJ2-5): GAGVSQSPSNKVTEKGKDVELRCDPISGHTALYWYRQSLGQGLEFLIYFQGNSAPDKSGLPSDRFSAERTGGSVSTLTIQRTQQEDSAVYLCASSSGPEETQYFGPGTRLLVL.

This clonotype was detected a few times. CDR3 amino acids: CASSQNGGYTDTQYF. The CDR3 DNA reads as TGCGCCAGCAGCCAAAACGGGGGGTACACAGATACGCAGTATTTT. The rearrangement uses TRBV4-1 and TRBJ2-3; TRBD2 matches at 7 bases. CDR3 length: 15 amino acids. Germline lookup yields CDR1 MGHRA and CDR2 YSYEKL. The ends lost 2 bases at V and 2 bases at J; junction bases unmatched: 4.

This chain links TRBV11-2 with TRBJ2-7; maybe TRBD1 (6 bases). This CDR3 spans 15 amino acids. The V and J ends lost 1 base and 7 bases respectively, with 17 bases between them. Germline lookup yields CDR1 SGHAT and CDR2 FQNNGV. The CDR3 DNA reads TGTGCCAGCAGCTTAGCGCCAGGGGCGGGTAAAGAGCAGTACGTC. Amino acid sequence: CASSLAPGAGKEQYV.